Each of the 8 T cell receptor beta chains below was sequenced from the same sample in a study of tumor-infiltrating lymphocytes in primary liver carcinoma. Extraction also yielded germline DNA, while blood RNA was obtained from unsorted whole blood. Total RNA amounting to about 520 ng was the source from which TCR beta cDNA was made with a constant-region primer. Generation of the TCR beta libraries relied on three nested multiplex PCR rounds using slightly modified ARM-PCR. Investigators reported that the first two PCR rounds, at roughly 10 cycles each, used TRBV1-TRBV30 forward primers with a C-beta reverse primer. One entry per CDR3 protein results from TCRdb running MiXCR on the multiplex PCR reads. Among 330,000 or so distinct CDR3 sequences, around three fifths were seen once, and the ten largest hold 5% to 6.5%. The sequencing sample was made of peripheral blood. Receptors were obtained from a middle-aged man with primary liver carcinoma and hepatitis B virus infection.

This clonotype has just one count. This sequence joins TRBV13 and TRBJ2-5; 12 nucleotides agree with TRBD1. Unmatched junction bases numbered 5, after V lost 3 bases and J lost 6 bases. In germline, CDR1 is PRHDT, CDR2 FYEKMQ (reference sequence). The CDR3 totals 15 residues. This chain's CDR3 is CASSLGTGGEKTQYF. CDR3 coding DNA: TGTGCCAGCAGCTTGGGGACAGGGGGCGAAAAGACCCAGTACTTC.

This clonotype was found a few times. The chain employs TRBV12-3 or TRBV12-4 and TRBJ2-7, with D unresolved. V lost 5 bases, J lost 6 bases, and 8 bases lay in between. This CDR3 has 11 amino acids. CDR3 protein: CASSPSVEQYF. The CDR3 nucleotides read TGTGCCAGCAGTCCTTCGGTCGAGCAGTACTTC.

The rearrangement links TRBV29-1 to TRBJ2-7; D may be TRBD1 (5 bases). CDR3 size: 15 residues. From germline, CDR1 is SQVTM and CDR2 ANQGSEA. V gave up 6 bases and J gave up 1 base, with 19 bases separating them. The CDR3 region is CSVHPSRVKSYEQYF. In DNA form, the CDR3 reads TGCAGCGTACACCCTTCCAGGGTCAAGTCCTACGAGCAGTACTTC.

V usage is TRBV4-1 and J usage is TRBJ2-7; D is unresolved. The CDR3 extends over 16 amino acids. V was clipped by 0 bases and J by 0 bases, with 12 bases between them. CDR1 is MGHRA, CDR2 YSYEKL, per germline. This CDR3 is CASSQDSSELSYEQYF. CDR3 nucleotide sequence: TGCGCCAGCAGCCAAGACTCCAGCGAGCTCTCCTACGAGCAGTACTTC.

Turning to this clonotype: Possible read error: a much larger clone is one base away. The genes are TRBV5-6 and TRBJ1-2; D is ambiguous. Trimming took 7 bases from V and 5 from J, leaving 21 bases between them. Germline assignment: CDR1 SGHDT and CDR2 YYEEEE. CDR3 length equals 15 residues. The CDR3, as DNA: TGTGCCAGCCGAAAACCGGGATCAGATGCATATGGCTACACCTTC. This gives the protein CASRKPGSDAYGYTF.

To note about this clonotype: One junction end disagrees with the germline gene, perhaps due to a read error. The gene calls are TRBV5-4 and TRBJ2-2; 11 bases align to TRBD1. CDR1 is SGHNT and CDR2 is YYREEE in the germline V gene (reference sequence). The CDR3 spans 15 residues. Here the CDR3 reads CASSPDRGRAGELFF. The CDR3 DNA reads as TGTGCCAGCAGCCCGGACAGGGGGCGCGCCGGGGAGCTGTTTTTC.

The genes are TRBV24-1 and TRBJ2-3; 11 bases fit TRBD2. The V and J ends lost 0 bases and 3 bases, in that order; junction bases with no gene match: 4. The CDR3 has 17 amino acids. The germline gives CDR1 KGHDR, CDR2 SFDVKD. The CDR3, as DNA: TGTGCCACCAGTGATTTGGGTCTAGCGGGAGGAACAGATACGCAGTATTTT. This encodes CATSDLGLAGGTDTQYF.

In the case of this clonotype: A clone one base away is much larger, so this may be a read error. The CDR3 carries no conserved terminal phenylalanine or tryptophan, so it likely arises from a read error. CDR3 nucleotides: TGTGCCAGCAGCTTGCTGGGATACAATGAGCAGTTCTTA. It codes for CASSLLGYNEQFL. The chain joins TRBV5-1 to TRBJ2-1, with D unresolved. CDR3 size: 13 residues. Germline V gene lookup returns CDR1 SGHRS and CDR2 YFSETQ.